Each of the 27 T cell receptor beta chains below was sequenced from the same sample in a study of a mutant IDH1 vaccine in newly diagnosed glioma. The time point: week 11, during vaccination. Each dose delivered 300 ug of mutant IDH1 20-mer peptide subcutaneously with imiquimod. The data were produced by immunoSEQ multiplex PCR, yet TCRdb's version contains in-frame clones alone and is incomplete. The sample records tens of thousands of clones, about 80% being singletons. No cognate antigen is known for these TCRs. This specimen was PBMCs, taken from a glioma patient whose treatment included an IDH1 peptide vaccine. All receptors derive from a man aged 50 to 59 with glioma.

The CDR3 spells CASSPQGGTYEQYF. The CDR3 region has the DNA TGTGCCAGCTCACCTCAAGGGGGGACGTACGAGCAGTACTTC. This rearrangement joins TRBV18 to TRBJ2-7; D is possibly TRBD1 or TRBD2 (6 bases each). CDR1 and CDR2 (germline): KGHSH, LQKENI. There are 14 residues in the CDR3. Trimming shortened V by 3 bases and J by 4 bases, and 13 bases separated the two germline ends.

This chain joins TRBV15 and TRBJ2-2; possibly TRBD1 for D (6 bases). V lost 0 bases and J lost 6, with 14 bases in between. The CDR3 sequence is 16 residues long. Germline V gives CDR1 LNHNV, CDR2 YYDKDF (reference sequence). The CDR3 spells CATSRDSNRDAGELFF. For the CDR3, the DNA is TGTGCCACCAGCAGAGATTCAAACAGGGACGCCGGGGAGCTGTTTTTT.

This rearrangement joins TRBV11-3 to TRBJ2-5, with D maybe TRBD1 (5 bases). Trimming left V 4 bases short and J 2 bases short, with 14 bases between. The CDR3 is 15 amino acids. From germline, CDR1 is SGHNT and CDR2 YENEEA. The CDR3 DNA is TGTGCCAGCAGCTCACTCGTAGACAGTCAAGAGACCCAGTACTTC. Amino acids: CASSSLVDSQETQYF.

The chain carries TRBV30 and TRBJ2-5, with TRBD1 as a possible D gene (5 bases). The CDR3 loop spans 14 amino acids. Germline CDR1 GTSNPN, CDR2 SVGIG (reference sequence). V dropped 0 bases and J dropped 5 bases, with 13 bases sitting between them. The DNA for the CDR3 is TGTGCCTGGAGTGTCCGGCAGGGTGGGGAGACCCAGTACTTC. Translating it yields CAWSVRQGGETQYF.

This chain uses TRBV29-1 with TRBJ2-5; 12 positions match TRBD2. V lost 4 bases to trimming and J lost 6 bases; unmatched junction nucleotides: 6. The CDR3 extends over 14 amino acids. CDR1 and CDR2 from the germline V gene are SQVTM and ANQGSEA. For the CDR3, the DNA is TGCAGCGTTGCGACTAGCGGGAGCGGGAAGACCCAGTACTTC. It encodes CSVATSGSGKTQYF. The full variable domain, completed using reference TRBV29-1 and TRBJ2-5, is SAVISQKPSRDICQRGTSLTIQCQVDSQVTMMFWYRQQPGQSLTLIATANQGSEATYESGFVIDKFPISRPNLTFSTLTVSNMSPEDSSIYLCSVATSGSGKTQYFGPGTRLLVL.

This chain links TRBV2 with TRBJ1-2; D is uncertain. Trimming took off 5 bases at V and 7 bases at J, with 14 bases between the two ends. Germline V CDR1 and CDR2: SNHLY, FYNNEI. The CDR3 covers 13 residues. The CDR3 here is CASSPDPEGGYTF. CDR3 nucleotide sequence: TGTGCCAGCAGTCCGGACCCAGAAGGTGGCTACACCTTC.

This clone was counted a single time. The CDR3 reads CASSLPWTEAFF. The CDR3 DNA follows: TGTGCCAGCAGCCTTCCATGGACTGAAGCTTTCTTT. The genes are TRBV11-1 and TRBJ1-1; D is unresolved. Germline V gene lookup returns CDR1 SGHAT and CDR2 FQDESV (reference sequence). CDR3 length: 12 residues. Between the trimmed V and J ends, which lost 5 bases and 5 bases, there was a span of 9 bases.

The CDR3 region is CAWAEFQETQYF. CDR3 bases: TGTGCCTGGGCTGAGTTCCAAGAGACCCAGTACTTC. J is TRBJ2-5 and V is TRBV30, with D unresolved. Germline V gene lookup returns CDR1 GTSNPN and CDR2 SVGIG (reference sequence). CDR3 size: 12 residues. V dropped 5 bases and J dropped 1 base, with 8 bases sitting between them.

This clone was detected a few times. V gene TRBV7-2 combines with J gene TRBJ1-1; D perhaps matches TRBD1 (5 bases). CDR1 and CDR2 (germline): SGHTA, FQGNSA. This CDR3 has 12 amino acids. Trimming cost V 4 bases and J 10 bases, with 13 bases left between them. DNA for the CDR3: TGTGCCAGCAGCTGGGAGGGGAGGGCAGCTTTCTTT. This sequence encodes CASSWEGRAAFF.

This clone was detected a few times. J is TRBJ2-3 and V is TRBV5-1; D possibly corresponds to TRBD2 (6 bases). The CDR3 consists of 15 residues. Per germline, CDR1 SGHRS and CDR2 YFSETQ. Between the trimmed V and J ends, which lost 5 bases and 0 bases, there was a span of 13 bases. The DNA for the CDR3 is TGCGCCAGCAGGAAAGCGGGCGAAAGCACAGATACGCAGTATTTT. Encoded protein: CASRKAGESTDTQYF.

The chain uses TRBV6-1 and TRBJ2-1, with D possibly TRBD1 on 5 matching bases. This CDR3 is 15 amino acids long. Deletions cut 2 bases from V and 4 bases from J, with 12 bases between. Germline V lookup: CDR1 MNHNS, CDR2 SASEGT. The CDR3, as DNA: TGTGCCAGCAGTGAACCTGGGGCGTGGTACAATGAGCAGTTCTTC. Its protein product is CASSEPGAWYNEQFF.

The CDR3 DNA reads as TGTGCCAGCAGTTACTCGATCCAGCGGGCGACCTACGAGCAGTACTTC. It encodes CASSYSIQRATYEQYF. The chain links TRBV6-5 to TRBJ2-7, with a tentative D call TRBD2 (6 bases). The germline V and J ends were trimmed by 0 bases and 2 bases, with 14 bases remaining between them. This CDR3 has 16 residues. The V gene's germline CDR1 is MNHEY and CDR2 SVGAGI.

The chain recombines TRBV7-9 with TRBJ1-5; maybe TRBD1 (5 bases). The CDR3 contains 17 residues. The germline CDR1 and CDR2 sequences are SEHNR and FQNEAQ (reference sequence). The V end was cut by 3 bases, the J end by 7 bases, with 22 bases between. Here the CDR3 reads CASSFSGGGIRVQPQHF. The CDR3 DNA reads TGTGCCAGCAGCTTCAGTGGGGGGGGAATTAGGGTGCAGCCCCAGCATTTT.

The chain links TRBV15 to TRBJ2-2; the match to TRBD1 covers 9 bases. Trimming at V came to 3 bases and at J to 5 bases, leaving 1 base not matched to a gene. Per the germline V gene, CDR1 is LNHNV and CDR2 is YYDKDF (reference sequence). The CDR3 loop spans 14 amino acids. DNA of the CDR3: TGTGCCACCAGCAGGGACAGGGGAACCGGGGAGCTGTTTTTT. As protein: CATSRDRGTGELFF.

This rearrangement joins TRBV28 to TRBJ2-7; TRBD2 is a possible D gene (6 bases). V was trimmed by 6 bases and J by 2 bases, leaving 11 bases between them. Germline loops: CDR1 MDHEN, CDR2 SYDVKM. This CDR3 contains 13 residues. The CDR3 is CASSWRGTYEQYF. The CDR3 DNA sequence: TGTGCCAGCAGCTGGCGGGGAACCTACGAGCAGTACTTC. Drawing the rest from reference TRBV28 and TRBJ2-7, the complete variable domain is DVKVTQSSRYLVKRTGEKVFLECVQDMDHENMFWYRQDPGLGLRLIYFSYDVKMKEKGDIPEGYSVSREKKERFSLILESASTNQTSMYLCASSWRGTYEQYFGPGTRLTVT.

The CDR3 reads CASSYRRELRVEQYF. The CDR3 DNA reads as TGTGCCAGCAGTTACCGTCGGGAGTTGCGAGTCGAGCAGTACTTC. V is TRBV6-5 and J is TRBJ2-7, with a weak D call TRBD2 (6 bases). CDR1 and CDR2 from the germline V gene are MNHEY and SVGAGI. The CDR3 has 15 amino acids. The V and J ends lost 2 bases and 6 bases respectively, with 17 bases between them.

By share, this clone ranks as medium-sized. V is TRBV27 and J is TRBJ2-2; the D call may be TRBD1 or TRBD2 (7 bases each). CDR3 length: 13 amino acids. Per the germline V gene, CDR1 is MNHEY and CDR2 is SMNVEV (reference sequence). V lost 4 bases to trimming and J lost 6 bases, with 9 bases between them. CDR3 nucleotides: TGTGCCAGCAGTTCAGGGGGGGCCGGGGAGCTGTTTTTT. Its protein product is CASSSGGAGELFF.

This clone is a singleton in its sample. The chain recombines TRBV7-2 with TRBJ2-5; D ambiguous. With 2 bases removed from V and 4 bases from J, the gap between germline ends came to 11 bases. Germline CDR1 SGHTA, CDR2 FQGNSA. The CDR3 spans 14 residues. CDR3 in DNA: TGTGCCAGCAGCTTATCCCCTGGATCAGAGACCCAGTACTTC. It is translated as CASSLSPGSETQYF. Supplemented by reference TRBV7-2 and TRBJ2-5, the full variable domain reads GAGVSQSPSNKVTEKGKDVELRCDPISGHTALYWYRQSLGQGLEFLIYFQGNSAPDKSGLPSDRFSAERTGGSVSTLTIQRTQQEDSAVYLCASSLSPGSETQYFGPGTRLLVL.

CDR3 DNA sequence: TGTGCCAGCAGCACCGAACAGGGAAGGCCCCAGCATTTT. Translating gives CASSTEQGRPQHF. The chain is built from TRBV9 and TRBJ1-5, with D perhaps matching TRBD1 (6 bases). CDR1 SGDLS and CDR2 YYNGEE come from the germline V gene. V lost 4 bases, J lost 9 bases, and 14 bases lay in between. The CDR3 has 13 residues. The full variable domain, with the rest looked up from reference TRBV9 and TRBJ1-5, is DSGVTQTPKHLITATGQRVTLRCSPRSGDLSVYWYQQSLDQGLQFLIQYYNGEERAKGNILERFSAQQFPDLHSELNLSSLELGDSALYFCASSTEQGRPQHFGDGTRLSIL.

Details on this clone: The DNA is omitted, as the CDR3 cannot be located on it reliably, and the CDR3 follows TCRdb's listing. J is TRBJ1-1 and V is TRBV5-6; the DNA was not compared with TRBD1, the D call given in the table. The CDR3 length is 14 residues, termini included. Germline V gives CDR1 SGHDT, CDR2 YYEEEE. CDR3 loop: CASSLGGWGQGIFF.

The chain joins TRBV11-3 to TRBJ2-2; maybe TRBD2 (6 bases). CDR3 length equals 13 residues. CDR1 is SGHNT, CDR2 YENEEA, per germline. Trimming removed 8 bases at V and 6 bases at J, with 13 bases between. CDR3 residues: CASAPGGPGELFF. The CDR3 DNA reads TGTGCCAGCGCCCCCGGGGGACCCGGGGAGCTGTTTTTT.

The genes are TRBV30 and TRBJ2-5, with TRBD2 as a possible D gene (7 bases). The CDR3 consists of 16 residues. The V gene's germline CDR1 is GTSNPN and CDR2 SVGIG (reference sequence). V was shortened by 2 bases and J by 2 bases, with 18 bases between the two germline ends. CDR3 DNA: TGTGCCTGGAGTACCCCTTCGCGGGGGCTGCAAGAGACCCAGTACTTC. Its protein product is CAWSTPSRGLQETQYF.

This chain links TRBV2 with TRBJ1-2; a possible D gene is TRBD1 (5 bases). The CDR3 length is 13 residues. The V end was cut by 5 bases, the J end by 2 bases, with 9 bases between. The germline V gene encodes CDR1 SNHLY and CDR2 FYNNEI. The CDR3 reads CASSPRGNYGYTF. The CDR3 nucleotides are TGTGCCAGCAGTCCCCGGGGGAACTATGGCTACACCTTC.

The chain carries TRBV11-2 and TRBJ2-6, with TRBD2 matching 8 bases. Germline V CDR1 and CDR2: SGHAT, FQNNGV. The CDR3 length is 19 residues. After removal of 4 bases from V and 2 bases from J, the junction contained 13 bases not matched to a gene. CDR3 DNA sequence: TGTGCCAGCAGCTCCCCGACCGGGGGGGGTACGGCTGGGGCCAACGTCCTGACTTTC. It yields the protein CASSSPTGGGTAGANVLTF.

The chain employs TRBV5-1 and TRBJ2-7; possible D gene TRBD1, 6 bases. Trimming cost V 3 bases and J 2 bases, with 6 bases left between them. The CDR3 is made up of 12 amino acids. Germline V gene sequence: CDR1 SGHRS, CDR2 YFSETQ. CDR3 coding DNA: TGCGCCAGCAGCTCAGGGGCCTACGAGCAGTACTTC. It codes for CASSSGAYEQYF.

This clone showed up just once. This chain joins TRBV7-6 and TRBJ2-1; the D is unclear. V lost 1 base and J 4 bases, leaving 14 bases between the germline ends. The CDR3 consists of 16 residues. Looked up from germline, CDR1 is SGHVS and CDR2 is FNYEAQ. The CDR3 here is CASSLVGPATYNEQFF. The CDR3 nucleotides are TGTGCCAGCAGCTTAGTTGGTCCAGCGACTTACAATGAGCAGTTCTTC.

This chain links TRBV18 with TRBJ2-5, with 10 bases fitting TRBD2. Germline loops: CDR1 KGHSH, CDR2 LQKENI. The length of the CDR3 is 15 residues. V lost 5 bases and J lost 6; bases outside the gene matches: 9. The CDR3 loop reads CASSGTSGVAKTQYF. CDR3 bases: TGTGCCAGCTCAGGAACTAGCGGGGTCGCGAAGACCCAGTACTTC.